Shown below are 24 T cell receptor beta chains from a single sample sequenced in a study of molecular identifiers for immune sequencing clone quantification. TCRdb passed the PCR reads through MiXCR, listing each CDR3 protein once. The sample has about 640,000 distinct CDR3 sequences; roughly 21% are singletons. Sequencing was done on a sample of naive CD8+ T cells from blood, with Jurkat cell RNA spiked in. Subset of the sample: FACS-sorted CD8+CD4-CCR7+CD45RA+ naive T cells. These receptors all come from a human donor in good health. Some libraries in this study had Jurkat cell RNA spiked in.

The V gene is TRBV20-1, the J gene TRBJ1-1; D is uncertain. V was shortened by 0 bases and J by 1 base, with 18 bases between the two germline ends. The CDR3 consists of 17 residues. Germline V lookup: CDR1 DFQATT, CDR2 SNEGSKA (reference sequence). In DNA, the CDR3 is TGCAGTGCTAGAGATTCGGGAGACGCCTATTCGAACACTGAAGCTTTCTTT. As protein: CSARDSGDAYSNTEAFF.

This clonotype was picked up many times. The chain has TRBV6-5 and TRBJ1-2; D remains unclear. Trimming left V 2 bases short and J 6 bases short, with 10 bases between. This CDR3 spans 13 amino acids. Germline V gene lookup returns CDR1 MNHEY and CDR2 SVGAGI. The CDR3 DNA sequence: TGTGCCAGCAGTTACGATAGGGAGGATGGCTACACCTTC. Translation: CASSYDREDGYTF.

On this clonotype itself: A much more abundant neighbour one base away suggests this may be a read error. This sequence joins TRBV2 and TRBJ1-4; no clear D gene. The CDR3 runs to 17 residues. V was trimmed by 3 bases and J by 1 base, leaving 15 bases between them. Germline V gene data show CDR1 as SNHLY and CDR2 as FYNNEI. The DNA for the CDR3 is TGTGCCAGCAGTGAGCGGTTACTTGGGGTAACTAATGAAAAACTGTTTTTT. As protein: CASSERLLGVTNEKLFF.

The chain employs TRBV14 and TRBJ2-1; 7 bases agree with TRBD2. V lost 8 bases, J lost 3 bases, and 4 bases stayed unmatched. CDR1 and CDR2 from the germline V gene are SGHDN and FVKESK. CDR3 length: 13 residues. Written as DNA, the CDR3 is TGTGCCAGCGCCGGACTAGTCTACAATGAGCAGTTCTTC. It translates to CASAGLVYNEQFF.

This clonotype has at least ten counts. This rearrangement joins TRBV30 to TRBJ1-2; 9 bases map to TRBD1. V trimming: 5 bases; J trimming: 4 bases; junction bases outside the gene matches: 2. The CDR3 length is 12 residues. CDR1 and CDR2 from the germline V gene are GTSNPN and SVGIG (reference sequence). The CDR3 nucleotides read TGTGCCTGGTCACAGGGGGCCTATGGCTACACCTTC. Translation: CAWSQGAYGYTF.

Ten or more counts support this clonotype. The chain recombines TRBV20-1 with TRBJ1-1, with D maybe TRBD1 (6 bases). The germline V gene encodes CDR1 DFQATT and CDR2 SNEGSKA (reference sequence). This CDR3 has 14 residues. V was trimmed by 1 base and J by 4 bases, leaving 13 bases between them. CDR3 in amino acids: CSARAGGSSTEAFF. The CDR3 region has the DNA TGCAGTGCTAGAGCCGGGGGCTCTAGCACTGAAGCTTTCTTT.

This clonotype has just a few counts. This chain links TRBV9 with TRBJ1-2; 7 bases are shared with TRBD1. V trimming: 4 bases; J trimming: 10 bases; junction bases outside the gene matches: 10. Germline V lookup: CDR1 SGDLS, CDR2 YYNGEE. The CDR3 has 13 amino acids. CDR3 region: CASSHTGDHVYTF. Written as DNA, the CDR3 is TGTGCCAGCAGCCATACAGGGGATCATGTCTACACCTTC.

In the case of this clonotype: This may stem from a read error, because a much larger clone lies one nucleotide away. The CDR3 end shows no conserved phenylalanine or tryptophan, and so a read error is likely. The chain joins TRBV6-1 to TRBJ1-1; maybe TRBD1 (5 bases). V was shortened by 3 bases and J by 0 bases, with 14 bases between the two germline ends. CDR3 length equals 16 residues. Germline V gene data show CDR1 as MNHNS and CDR2 as SASEGT. In nucleotides, the CDR3 is TGTGCCAGCAGTGAGGCCCGGGGGGGTCTGAACACTGAAGCTTTCCTT. The encoded protein is CASSEARGGLNTEAFL.

This clonotype was picked up many times. The junction and the germline gene differ at one end; a read error may be behind it. The chain couples TRBV12-3 or TRBV12-4 to TRBJ2-7; a possible D gene is TRBD1 (5 bases). This CDR3 spans 12 amino acids. This chain's CDR3 is CASSFQGSEQYF. CDR3 sequence (DNA): TGTGCCAGTAGTTTCCAGGGAAGCGAGCAGTACTTC.

The chain is built from TRBV19 and TRBJ2-1; TRBD1 matches at 8 bases. The CDR3 is made up of 13 amino acids. V lost 4 bases to trimming and J lost 6 bases; unmatched junction nucleotides: 2. The germline V gene has CDR1 LNHDA and CDR2 SQIVND (reference sequence). CDR3 in DNA: TGTGCCAGTAGTACGACAGGGGTCAATGAGCAGTTCTTC. Residues: CASSTTGVNEQFF.

The table lists this clonotype with a few counts. The rearrangement links TRBV27 to TRBJ2-2, with TRBD2 identical over 10 bases. The CDR3 spans 15 residues. V shed 6 bases and J 4 bases; nucleotides not matched to a gene: 5. Germline lookup yields CDR1 MNHEY and CDR2 SMNVEV (reference sequence). This CDR3 reads CASRWVAGGTGELFF. The CDR3 DNA reads TGTGCCAGCAGATGGGTAGCGGGAGGCACCGGGGAGCTGTTTTTT.

This clonotype was counted ten times or more. CDR3 loop: CASSPGSSEQYF. As DNA, the CDR3 is TGCGCCAGCAGCCCAGGGTCAAGCGAGCAGTACTTC. The V and J genes are TRBV4-1 and TRBJ2-7, with D possibly matching TRBD1 (5 bases). Germline V gives CDR1 MGHRA, CDR2 YSYEKL. The V and J ends lost 4 bases and 6 bases respectively, with 10 bases between them. The CDR3 has 12 residues.

This clonotype was observed at least ten times. The chain uses TRBV4-1 and TRBJ2-1; D call uncertain. Germline CDR1 and CDR2: MGHRA and YSYEKL. Trimming pared 5 bases from V and 8 bases from J, leaving 7 bases between. The length of the CDR3 is 11 residues. The CDR3 region has the DNA TGCGCCAGCAGCAGCGCGGATGAGCAGTTCTTC. Protein: CASSSADEQFF.

This clonotype was detected once. This may be a read error: a much more frequent sequence differs by one nucleotide. The J gene is TRBJ2-7, the V gene TRBV5-1, with D perhaps given as TRBD1 or TRBD2 (5 bases each). Germline V gene lookup returns CDR1 SGHRS and CDR2 YFSETQ. V dropped 2 bases and J dropped 5 bases, with 17 bases sitting between them. This CDR3 is built from 15 residues. The CDR3 loop is CASSFSGRASHEQYF. CDR3 DNA sequence: TGCGCCAGCAGCTTTTCGGGACGGGCGTCCCACGAGCAGTACTTC.

This clonotype was found many times. The J gene is TRBJ2-1, the V gene TRBV4-3; D possibly matches TRBD1 or TRBD2 (6 bases each). CDR1 LGHNA and CDR2 YSLEER come from the germline V gene. The CDR3 has 18 amino acids. Trimming pared 0 bases from V and 8 bases from J, leaving 23 bases between. This chain's CDR3 is CASSQDWRGARGLDEQFF. In DNA form, the CDR3 reads TGCGCCAGCAGCCAAGATTGGAGGGGGGCGCGGGGTTTGGATGAGCAGTTCTTC.

This clonotype has a count of ten or more. This chain joins TRBV7-9 and TRBJ1-1; D gene unclear. The germline V and J ends were trimmed by 7 bases and 0 bases, with 9 bases remaining between them. Germline V gene sequence: CDR1 SEHNR, CDR2 FQNEAQ (reference sequence). CDR3 length: 13 amino acids. The CDR3 coding sequence is TGTGCCAGCATCCATCCCATGAACACTGAAGCTTTCTTT. Residues: CASIHPMNTEAFF.

This clonotype was counted ten times or more. The V call is TRBV6-2 or TRBV6-3, the J call TRBJ1-1; unclear D gene. The length of the CDR3 is 13 residues. Trimming pared 7 bases from V and 3 bases from J, leaving 12 bases between. Germline V gene lookup returns CDR1 MNHEY and CDR2 SVGEGT. The chain's CDR3 is CASTFGVYTEAFF. CDR3 DNA: TGTGCCAGCACCTTCGGAGTATACACTGAAGCTTTCTTT.

This clonotype appeared many times. J is TRBJ2-7 and V is TRBV20-1; no clear D gene. CDR3 length equals 11 residues. CDR1 is DFQATT, CDR2 SNEGSKA, per germline (reference sequence). The V gene lost 5 bases and the J gene lost 5 bases, with 10 bases spanning the gap. CDR3 nucleotide sequence: TGCAGTGCTCGCAAGGTTGACGAGCAGTACTTC. The encoded protein is CSARKVDEQYF.

About this clonotype itself: One junction end disagrees with the germline gene, perhaps due to a read error. This chain joins TRBV11-2 and TRBJ2-5, with 7 bases lining up with TRBD2. The germline CDR1 and CDR2 sequences are SGHAT and FQNNGV. The CDR3 has 16 residues. The CDR3 is CASSLEGGSWRETRYF. CDR3 DNA sequence: TGTGCCAGCAGCTTAGAGGGCGGGAGTTGGCGTGAGACCCGGTACTTC.

The chain has TRBV28 and TRBJ2-7; D is possibly TRBD1 (6 bases). Per germline, CDR1 MDHEN and CDR2 SYDVKM. V was pared by 5 bases and J by 1 base, with 18 bases between. The CDR3 runs 16 residues. Written as DNA, the CDR3 is TGTGCCAGCAGTCCTCTTTTTGGGGGCGCTTCCTACGAGCAGTACTTC. Encoded protein: CASSPLFGGASYEQYF.

The table lists this clonotype with many counts. This chain links TRBV10-1 with TRBJ2-5; D may be TRBD1 or TRBD2 (6 bases each). Germline values: CDR1 WNHNN, CDR2 SYGVQD (reference sequence). The CDR3 contains 13 residues. Deletions cut 3 bases from V and 2 bases from J, with 7 bases between. CDR3 sequence (DNA): TGCGCCAGCAGTGAAGGGGGGCAAGAGACCCAGTACTTC. This encodes CASSEGGQETQYF.

About this clonotype: One end of the junction does not line up with germline, which may come from a read error. The genes are TRBV27 and TRBJ1-1; possibly TRBD1 for D (5 bases). Germline-derived CDR1 and CDR2 are MNHEY and SMNVEV (reference sequence). The CDR3 loop spans 15 amino acids. The DNA for the CDR3 is TGTGCCGGCAGTTCATACCCCGGGGCCCTAACTGAAGCTTTCTTT. It yields the protein CAGSSYPGALTEAFF.

The chain joins TRBV11-2 to TRBJ2-7; 9 bases line up with TRBD1. The CDR3 covers 17 residues. J lost 0 bases, V lost 6 bases, and 12 bases had no gene match. Germline loops: CDR1 SGHAT, CDR2 FQNNGV. The CDR3 DNA reads TGTGCCAGCAGTCCAGGACAGGGGTCACTAGTCTCCTACGAGCAGTACTTC. It is translated as CASSPGQGSLVSYEQYF.

A remark on this clonotype: The junction departs from germline at one end; a sequencing error may be responsible. In DNA form, the CDR3 reads TGTGCCGGCAGACCCGACACCACAGATACGCAGTATTTT. It yields the protein CAGRPDTTDTQYF. The chain combines TRBV27 with TRBJ2-3; D unresolved. This CDR3 contains 13 residues. Looked up from germline, CDR1 is MNHEY and CDR2 is SMNVEV (reference sequence).